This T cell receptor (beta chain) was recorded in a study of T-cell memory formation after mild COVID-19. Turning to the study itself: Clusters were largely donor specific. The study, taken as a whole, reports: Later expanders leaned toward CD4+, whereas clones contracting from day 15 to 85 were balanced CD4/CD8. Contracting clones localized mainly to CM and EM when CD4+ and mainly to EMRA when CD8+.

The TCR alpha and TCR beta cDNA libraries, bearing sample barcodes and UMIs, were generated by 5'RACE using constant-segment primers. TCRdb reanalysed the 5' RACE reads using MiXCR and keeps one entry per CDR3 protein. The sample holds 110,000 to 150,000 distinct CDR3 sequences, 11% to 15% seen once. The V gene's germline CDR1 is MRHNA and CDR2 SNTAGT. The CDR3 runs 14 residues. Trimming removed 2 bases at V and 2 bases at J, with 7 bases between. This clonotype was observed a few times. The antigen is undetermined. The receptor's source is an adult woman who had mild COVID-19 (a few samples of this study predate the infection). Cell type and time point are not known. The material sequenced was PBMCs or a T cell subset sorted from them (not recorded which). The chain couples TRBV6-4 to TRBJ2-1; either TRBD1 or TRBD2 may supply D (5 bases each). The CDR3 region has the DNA TGTGCCAGCAGTGACGGGACGCCCTACAATGAGCAGTTCTTC. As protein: CASSDGTPYNEQFF.